The 4 T cell receptor beta chains below all came from one sample that was sequenced in a study of shared clonotypes between healthy human individuals. The assay was immunoSEQ multiplex PCR, and TCRdb's table has in-frame clones only and misses some. Here the sample spans about a million clones, less than 85% being singletons. Sequenced: memory CD4+ T cells sorted from blood. Specified subset: CD45RA-negative fraction. The receptors were sampled from a young man in good health.

Concerning this clone: Different DNA sequences within this sample yield the same CDR3. The chain uses TRBV6-1 and TRBJ2-2; D possibly uses TRBD1 or TRBD2 (5 bases each). Germline CDR1 MNHNS, CDR2 SASEGT. The CDR3 has 10 amino acids. Trimming stripped 8 bases from V and 7 bases from J, with 5 bases between. The DNA for the CDR3 is TGTGCCAGCGGGGGCGGGGAGCTGTTTTTT. The encoded protein is CASGGGELFF.

V and J are TRBV5-4 and TRBJ2-7; a weak D match, TRBD1 (5 bases). Germline CDR1 reads SGHNT; CDR2 reads YYREEE (reference sequence). CDR3 length equals 14 residues. The V end lost 0 bases, the J end lost 2 bases, and 9 bases lay between the germline ends. CDR3: CASSLAAGPYEQYF. CDR3 coding DNA: TGTGCCAGCAGCTTGGCCGCAGGGCCCTACGAGCAGTACTTC.

V is TRBV7-2 and J is TRBJ1-1, with a possible D match to TRBD1 (5 bases). V gave up 4 bases and J gave up 1 base, with 22 bases separating them. The CDR3 loop spans 18 amino acids. Germline CDR1 is SGHTA and CDR2 is FQGNSA. The CDR3 loop is CASSSVVREWGSNTEAFF. In DNA form, the CDR3 reads TGTGCCAGCAGCTCGGTAGTCAGGGAATGGGGCTCGAACACTGAAGCTTTCTTT. The complete variable domain, with remaining parts taken from reference TRBV7-2 and TRBJ1-1, reads GAGVSQSPSNKVTEKGKDVELRCDPISGHTALYWYRQSLGQGLEFLIYFQGNSAPDKSGLPSDRFSAERTGGSVSTLTIQRTQQEDSAVYLCASSSVVREWGSNTEAFFGQGTRLTVV.

This rearrangement joins TRBV30 to TRBJ1-1, with D unclear. CDR1 and CDR2 from the germline V gene are GTSNPN and SVGIG (reference sequence). This CDR3 is 15 amino acids long. Trimming removed 2 bases from V and 0 bases from J, with 13 bases in between. The CDR3 region is CAWSRTRYMNTEAFF. CDR3 DNA: TGTGCCTGGAGTAGAACGCGCTACATGAACACTGAAGCTTTCTTT.